These 24 T cell receptor delta chains were sequenced from one sample in a study of gamma-delta T cells after stem cell transplantation. TCRdb used CATT to re-call clones from the RT-PCR reads. The profile covers 15,000 to 17,000 delta-chain clones, with approximately 8.8% appearing a single time and under 75% taken by the ten largest. Sequenced: gamma-delta T cells. These receptors all stem from a human donor. It is not recorded whose cells these are; they may come from a transplant donor.

This clone has more than one count but fewer than ten. The protein in TCRdb stems from a much larger clone and differs at residue 5 from this DNA's translation, likely a read error; here the protein is translated from the DNA. The chain couples TRDV1 to TRDJ1; D is unresolved. The CDR3 totals 18 residues. Germline assignment: CDR1 TSWWSYY and CDR2 QGS. V lost 4 bases, J lost 3 bases, and 24 bases lay in between. CDR3 protein: CALGVGGWEPFASDKLIF. The CDR3 region has the DNA TGTGCTCTTGGGGTAGGTGGATGGGAGCCTTTCGCGTCCGATAAACTCATCTTT.

Concerning this clone itself: The mismatch at residue 4 between this DNA's translation and the TCRdb protein of a much larger clone likely reflects a read error; the protein shown is translated from the DNA. The gene calls are TRDV2 and TRDJ3; D might be TRDD3 (6 bases). The germline V gene encodes CDR1 GEAIGNYY and CDR2 EKD. V shed 4 bases and J shed 0 bases, with 18 bases lying between them. The CDR3 runs to 19 residues. As DNA, the CDR3 is TGTGCCTGTGAGACGGCCGGGGGACGTAGCTCCTGGGACACCCGACAGATGTTTTTC. It translates to CACETAGGRSSWDTRQMFF.

Regarding this clone: A read error likely explains why the TCRdb protein, taken from a much larger clone, differs from this DNA's translation at residues 5 and 10; the protein shown is translated from the DNA. The V and J genes are TRDV2 and TRDJ1; 10 bases match TRDD3. Germline CDR1 reads GEAIGNYY; CDR2 reads EKD. With 2 bases clipped from V and 0 bases from J, the junction kept 8 bases outside the gene matches. The CDR3 is 17 amino acids. CDR3 sequence (DNA): TGTGCCTGTGACATACTGGGGGATGCGCGGTACACCGATAAACTCATCTTT. Translation: CACDILGDARYTDKLIF.

On this clone itself: The protein TCRdb lists belongs to a much larger clone and differs from this DNA's translation at residue 10, which points to a read error; the protein shown is made from the DNA. The CDR3 protein is CACDTAGGVGTRQMFF. As DNA, the CDR3 is TGTGCCTGTGACACGGCTGGGGGAGTCGGCACCCGACAGATGTTTTTC. The V gene is TRDV2, the J gene TRDJ3; TRDD3 agrees at 8 bases. There are 16 residues in the CDR3. The V and J ends lost 1 base and 9 bases, in that order; junction bases with no gene match: 7. Germline CDR1 is GEAIGNYY and CDR2 is EKD.

This clone was found a few times. This rearrangement joins TRDV2 to TRDJ1, with a weak D call TRDD3 (6 bases). Trimming took off 0 bases at V and 0 bases at J, with 28 bases between the two ends. The CDR3 extends over 21 amino acids. The germline V gene has CDR1 GEAIGNYY and CDR2 EKD. CDR3 protein: CACDTVQNRLGYETYTDKLIF. The CDR3 nucleotides read TGTGCCTGTGACACCGTTCAAAACCGTCTGGGGTATGAAACGTACACCGATAAACTCATCTTT.

Remarks on this clone: The amino acid sequence in TCRdb belongs to a much larger clone and departs from this DNA's translation at residue 21, likely a sequencing read error; the sequence shown is translated from the DNA. V gene TRDV2 combines with J gene TRDJ3; 8 nucleotides agree with TRDD3. This CDR3 comprises 23 residues. CDR1 is GEAIGNYY and CDR2 is EKD in the germline V gene. CDR3 residues: CACDTAPTGGPNLSSWDTRQLFF. In nucleotides, the CDR3 is TGTGCCTGTGACACCGCGCCTACTGGGGGCCCCAACCTAAGCTCCTGGGACACCCGACAGTTGTTTTTC.

This clone was counted between two and nine times. The protein in TCRdb stems from a much larger clone and differs at residue 13 from this DNA's translation, likely a read error; here the protein is translated from the DNA. The J gene is TRDJ1, the V gene TRDV2; 10 positions match TRDD3. Germline assignment: CDR1 GEAIGNYY and CDR2 EKD. The CDR3 is 15 amino acids. In DNA, the CDR3 is TGTGCCTGTGTCCCTCTGGGGGATAGTTGGGCTAAACCCATCTTT. As protein: CACVPLGDSWAKPIF.

Comment on this clone: This probably arose from a read error, given a far larger clone one base away. The same CDR3 is also encoded by other DNA sequences in this sample. This rearrangement joins TRAV29/DV5 to TRDJ1; a possible D gene is TRDD3 (5 bases). Trimming removed 5 bases at V and 5 bases at J, with 16 bases between. Germline V lookup: CDR1 NSMFDY, CDR2 ISSIKDK. The length of the CDR3 is 13 residues. The CDR3 here is CAAQFKRGDKLIF. CDR3 nucleotide sequence: TGTGCAGCGCAATTTAAGAGGGGGGATAAACTCATCTTT.

A word on this clone: A far larger clone lies a single base away; this is likely a read error. Other nucleotide sequences in the sample specify the same CDR3. The chain is built from TRDV1 and TRDJ1; tentatively, D is TRDD3 (6 bases). Trimming removed 6 bases at V and 1 base at J, with 27 bases between. The CDR3 runs to 19 residues. Per germline, CDR1 TSWWSYY and CDR2 QGS. CDR3 protein: CALGGSSTFYWDSTDKLIF. CDR3 DNA sequence: TGTGCTCTTGGTGGGTCCTCTACCTTCTACTGGGATTCCACCGATAAACTCATCTTT.

To note about this clone: TCRdb lists the protein of a much larger clone for this DNA, which differs at residues 10 and 12, so this is likely a read error; the protein given here is translated from the DNA itself. The CDR3 sequence is CACDPVRTGVSDLDYNTDKLIF. CDR3 DNA sequence: TGTGCCTGTGACCCGGTTCGTACTGGGGTATCTGACCTCGACTATAACACCGATAAACTCATCTTT. The genes are TRDV2 and TRDJ1; 7 nucleotides agree with TRDD3. Germline V gene lookup returns CDR1 GEAIGNYY and CDR2 EKD. Trimming cost V 3 bases and J 0 bases; bases outside gene matches: 27. CDR3 length equals 22 residues.

This clone was observed at least ten times. A single base is all that separates this from a far larger clone, so a read error is likely. The sample holds other DNA sequences that translate to the same CDR3. V usage is TRDV2 and J usage is TRDJ1, with TRDD3 matching 12 bases. CDR3 size: 15 residues. The trim removed 0 bases at V and 5 bases at J, leaving 3 bases unmatched. Germline CDR1 GEAIGNYY, CDR2 EKD. The CDR3 region is CACDTVLGDTDKLIF. The CDR3 coding sequence is TGTGCCTGTGACACCGTACTGGGGGATACTGATAAACTCATCTTT.

Comment on this clone: TCRdb pairs this DNA with a much larger clone's protein that differs at residue 14, likely a read error; the protein shown was translated from the DNA. The chain is built from TRDV2 and TRDJ1; a possible D gene is TRDD3 (9 bases). CDR1 is GEAIGNYY, CDR2 EKD, per germline. The CDR3 sequence is 19 residues long. V lost 0 bases and J lost 3, with 25 bases in between. The CDR3 here is CACDTLLPRLGDNADKLIF. As DNA, the CDR3 is TGTGCCTGTGACACCCTCCTTCCTAGATTGGGGGATAATGCCGATAAACTCATCTTT.

Notes on this clone: The protein TCRdb lists belongs to a much larger clone and differs from this DNA's translation at residue 3, which points to a read error; the protein shown is made from the DNA. V gene TRDV2 combines with J gene TRDJ1; D may be TRDD3 (9 bases). The length of the CDR3 is 19 residues. CDR1 is GEAIGNYY, CDR2 EKD, per germline. The chain's CDR3 is CARDTLLPRLGDNTDKLIF. Written as DNA, the CDR3 is TGTGCCCGTGACACCCTCCTTCCTAGATTGGGGGATAATACCGATAAACTCATCTTT.

Remarks on this clone: The protein held in TCRdb is that of a much larger clone and does not match this DNA's translation at residue 13, likely because of a read error; the protein shown is translated from the DNA. V gene TRDV2 combines with J gene TRDJ1; 13 bases map to TRDD3. The CDR3 loop spans 18 amino acids. The V gene end was trimmed by 0 bases and the J gene end by 3 bases; junction bases not matched to a gene: 9. The germline V gene encodes CDR1 GEAIGNYY and CDR2 EKD. DNA for the CDR3: TGTGCCTGTGACACCCTAAAATTACTGGGGGATACGCCCGATAAACTCATCTTT. Its protein is CACDTLKLLGDTPDKLIF.

The chain is built from TRDV3 and TRDJ1; maybe TRDD2 (5 bases). V lost 3 bases, J lost 4 bases, and 18 bases lay in between. CDR3 length: 14 amino acids. CDR1 TVYSNPD and CDR2 GDNSRS come from the germline V gene (reference sequence). CDR3 loop: CAFSSSHIDDKLIF. The CDR3 region has the DNA TGTGCCTTCTCCTCTTCCCATATAGACGATAAACTCATCTTT.

There are many counts of this clone. V and J are TRDV3 and TRDJ1, with TRDD3 identical over 9 bases. Germline loops: CDR1 TVYSNPD, CDR2 GDNSRS (reference sequence). There are 18 residues in the CDR3. J was trimmed by 0 bases and V by 2 bases; bases with no gene match: 16. The CDR3 sequence is CAFHGPTSYWGNTDKLIF. CDR3 coding DNA: TGTGCCTTTCATGGACCCACCTCGTACTGGGGGAACACCGATAAACTCATCTTT.

The chain couples TRDV2 to TRDJ1, with a tentative D call TRDD3 (5 bases). Germline V gene sequence: CDR1 GEAIGNYY, CDR2 EKD. The CDR3 sequence is 16 residues long. Trimming stripped 1 base from V and 6 bases from J, with 20 bases between. CDR3 nucleotides: TGTGCCTGTGACACTCGCTTGGGGCGACTGAACTATAAACTCATCTTT. Amino acid sequence: CACDTRLGRLNYKLIF.

With regard to this clone: A far larger clone lies a single base away; this is likely a read error. Other DNA sequences in this sample translate to the same CDR3. The chain uses TRDV2 and TRDJ1, with TRDD3 identical over 12 bases. CDR3 length: 20 residues. With 3 bases clipped from V and 0 bases from J, the junction kept 16 bases outside the gene matches. Looked up from germline, CDR1 is GEAIGNYY and CDR2 is EKD. The CDR3 nucleotides read TGTGCCTGTGACCCGTTACTGGGGGATACACCTTTCGATGACACCGATAAACTCATCTTT. Translating it yields CACDPLLGDTPFDDTDKLIF.

About this clone: TCRdb's entry gives the protein of a much larger clone, which mismatches this DNA's translation at residue 8, likely from a read error; the protein reported here is translated from the DNA. The J gene is TRDJ3, the V gene TRDV2; D is uncertain. This CDR3 is built from 20 residues. V dropped 2 bases and J dropped 0 bases, with 19 bases sitting between them. Per germline, CDR1 GEAIGNYY and CDR2 EKD. CDR3 DNA sequence: TGTGCCTGTGACAAAACGGAGAGGACTTTAAGCTCCTGGGACACCCGACAGATGTTTTTC. Translating gives CACDKTERTLSSWDTRQMFF.

This clone was observed a few times. The mismatch at residue 10 between this DNA's translation and the TCRdb protein of a much larger clone likely reflects a read error; the protein shown is translated from the DNA. The chain couples TRDV2 to TRDJ1, with D perhaps TRDD3 (5 bases). Germline assignment: CDR1 GEAIGNYY and CDR2 EKD. This CDR3 is 19 amino acids long. V lost 0 bases and J lost 0, with 22 bases in between. The CDR3 here is CACDTGTTTVGLYTDKLIF. CDR3 nucleotides: TGTGCCTGTGACACCGGTACTACTACTGTGGGATTGTACACCGATAAACTCATCTTT.

In this sample, this clone turned up a few times. The protein given by TCRdb reflects a much larger clone and differs at residue 8 from this DNA's translation, likely from a read error; the protein shown is the DNA's translation. The rearrangement uses TRDV2 and TRDJ1; 7 bases map to TRDD3. Trimming at V came to 5 bases and at J to 0 bases, leaving 20 bases not matched to a gene. In germline, CDR1 is GEAIGNYY, CDR2 EKD. This CDR3 has 19 amino acids. CDR3 protein: CACVSIARGYELYTDKLIF. The CDR3 DNA is TGTGCCTGTGTCTCAATAGCTAGGGGATATGAACTGTACACCGATAAACTCATCTTT.

A word on this clone: At residue 15, the TCRdb amino acid sequence and the translated nucleotide sequence differ, so the protein here is the DNA translation. The V gene is TRDV2, the J gene TRDJ1, with D unresolved. Germline CDR1 reads GEAIGNYY; CDR2 reads EKD. The CDR3 is 19 amino acids. Trimming took 0 bases from V and 11 from J, leaving 33 bases between them. CDR3 region: CACDTVLAQLVYRICNLIF. For the CDR3, the DNA is TGTGCCTGTGACACCGTTCTGGCTCAGCTGGTGTATAGAATCTGTAACCTCATCTTT.

This clone has just a few counts. TCRdb's protein, taken from a much larger clone, differs from this DNA's translation at residue 5, likely owing to a read error; the protein displayed comes from the DNA. The rearrangement uses TRDV2 and TRDJ1; 8 bases are shared with TRDD3. The CDR3 totals 15 residues. In germline, CDR1 is GEAIGNYY, CDR2 EKD. V gave up 1 base and J gave up 7 bases; unmatched junction bases: 10. The CDR3 loop is CACDTSLGEARKLIF. For the CDR3, the DNA is TGTGCCTGTGACACTAGCCTGGGGGAGGCCCGTAAACTCATCTTT.

The chain is built from TRDV1 and TRDJ1; D is perhaps TRDD3 (6 bases). CDR3 length: 23 amino acids. The V gene's germline CDR1 is TSWWSYY and CDR2 QGS. The ends were cut back, 9 bases at V and 2 bases at J, with 43 bases in the middle. The CDR3 sequence is CALTGDGPRTTRGEPSETDKLIF. CDR3 coding DNA: TGTGCTCTGACAGGGGACGGCCCCAGGACGACCAGGGGGGAGCCCAGCGAGACCGATAAACTCATCTTT.